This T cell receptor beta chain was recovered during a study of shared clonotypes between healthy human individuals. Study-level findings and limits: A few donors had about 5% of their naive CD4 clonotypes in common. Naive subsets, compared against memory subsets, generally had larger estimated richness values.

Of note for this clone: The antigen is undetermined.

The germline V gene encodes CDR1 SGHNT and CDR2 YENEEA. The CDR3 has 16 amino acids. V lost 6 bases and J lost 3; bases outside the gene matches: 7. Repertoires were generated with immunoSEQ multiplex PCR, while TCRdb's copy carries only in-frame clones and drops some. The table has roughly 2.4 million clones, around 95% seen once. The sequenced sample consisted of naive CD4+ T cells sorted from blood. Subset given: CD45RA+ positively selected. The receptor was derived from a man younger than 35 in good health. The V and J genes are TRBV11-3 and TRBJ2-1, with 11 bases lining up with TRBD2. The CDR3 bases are TGTGCCAGCAGTCTCGGGACTAGCGGACGCTACAATGAGCAGTTCTTC. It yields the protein CASSLGTSGRYNEQFF.